Following are 8 T cell receptor beta chains from one sample sequenced in a study of beta chain features in type 1 diabetes (dated by TCRdb to the late 2010s). The library was made by the immunoSEQ multiplex PCR assay. The High Capacity cDNA Reverse Transcription Kit was used to reverse transcribe all of the isolated RNA, meaning that expressed TCRB transcripts were what got sequenced. TCRdb mirrors the immuneACCESS table, restricted to in-frame sequences. Some clones are absent from its copies; in checked studies, under half trace to an unresolved V gene, and the reason for the others is unknown. In all, the sample holds 400,000 to 600,000 clones, and roughly 30% of those were seen once. About 0.065% of the sample is in the top ten clones. What was sequenced was naive CD4+ T cells from blood. This sample's cell subset or site label indicates: true naive CD4+ T cells. The receptors stem from a man between 18 and 29 years old in good health.

This clone was counted a few times. This CDR3 is CASSMDRLYGYTF. The CDR3 DNA reads TGTGCCAGCAGCATGGACAGACTCTATGGCTACACCTTC. The chain links TRBV7-2 to TRBJ1-2; D might be TRBD1 (6 bases). Between the trimmed V and J ends, which lost 5 bases and 4 bases, there was a span of 11 bases. Germline values: CDR1 SGHTA, CDR2 FQGNSA. The CDR3 has 13 residues.

The V and J genes are TRBV30 and TRBJ2-6, with D hard to call. V was clipped by 4 bases and J by 7 bases, with 5 bases between them. The CDR3 is 11 residues long. Germline V CDR1 and CDR2: GTSNPN, SVGIG (reference sequence). The CDR3 spells CAWTNANVLTF. DNA for the CDR3: TGTGCCTGGACAAATGCCAACGTCCTGACTTTC.

The chain links TRBV10-3 to TRBJ2-6, with 9 bases lining up with TRBD1. The CDR3 loop spans 15 amino acids. CDR1 ENHRY and CDR2 SYGVKD come from the germline V gene. Trimming took 4 bases from V and 4 from J; bases not matched to a gene: 2. The CDR3 reads CAISGDRAGANVLTF. CDR3 coding DNA: TGTGCCATCAGTGGGGACAGGGCCGGGGCCAACGTCCTGACTTTC.

This clone was seen a few times. The chain is built from TRBV29-1 and TRBJ1-2, with D perhaps matching TRBD1 (5 bases). Trimming left V 5 bases short and J 6 bases short, with 16 bases between. The germline gives CDR1 SQVTM, CDR2 ANQGSEA. CDR3 length: 13 amino acids. The DNA for the CDR3 is TGCAGCGTTCCTGGGGCCGCCAGAAATGGCTACACCTTC. Amino acid sequence: CSVPGAARNGYTF.

This clone was seen a handful of times. A read error may produce the germline difference seen at one junction end. The chain recombines TRBV25-1 with TRBJ2-7, with D unclear. This CDR3 spans 9 amino acids. Germline-derived CDR1 and CDR2 are MGHDK and SYGVNS. In DNA form, the CDR3 reads TGTGCCAGCAGTGCGCCATTCTCCTTC. Its protein product is CASSAPFSF.

The V and J genes are TRBV5-1 and TRBJ1-1; D gene uncertain. Germline assignment: CDR1 SGHRS and CDR2 YFSETQ. The CDR3 contains 14 residues. The ends were cut back, 4 bases at V and 5 bases at J, with 15 bases in the middle. CDR3 coding DNA: TGCGCCAGCAGCGCAGGACCCCAAGCTACTGAAGCTTTCTTT. The encoded protein is CASSAGPQATEAFF.

The rearrangement uses TRBV4-2 and TRBJ1-5; a weak D match, TRBD1 (5 bases). CDR1 LGHNA and CDR2 YNFKEQ come from the germline V gene. Trimming stripped 1 base from V and 7 bases from J, with 20 bases between. This CDR3 is built from 17 residues. In DNA form, the CDR3 reads TGTGCCAGCAGCCAAGGCAGCGGGGCTCACGGAGGGCAGCCCCAGCATTTT. Amino acids: CASSQGSGAHGGQPQHF.

This clone was found a few times. The V gene is TRBV29-1, the J gene TRBJ2-3; no firm D call. V was trimmed by 6 bases and J by 5 bases, leaving 9 bases between them. The CDR3 is made up of 11 amino acids. Germline-derived CDR1 and CDR2 are SQVTM and ANQGSEA. The CDR3 protein is CSVRVGDTQYF. Written as DNA, the CDR3 is TGCAGCGTCCGAGTGGGAGATACGCAGTATTTT.